This T cell receptor (beta chain) derives from a study of spatial heterogeneity in lung cancer. Many counts were recorded for this clonotype. Time point reported: blood at routine non-recurrence follow-up after resection. Unsorted samples of tumor, nontumor lung or frozen PBMC had their whole RNA sequenced. TCRdb recomputed calls from the 5' RACE reads with MiXCR, one row per CDR3 protein. The table has about 120,000 distinct CDR3 sequences, 12% seen once; the top ten hold 16%. Germline V gene lookup returns CDR1 KGHDR and CDR2 SFDVKD. The CDR3 spans 15 residues. V lost 12 bases, J lost 1 base, and 5 bases stayed unmatched.

The starting material was PBMCs, obtained at follow-up. The origin of this receptor is a male donor with early-stage non-small cell lung cancer. The chain joins TRBV24-1 to TRBJ2-3, with 14 bases fitting TRBD2. CDR3 DNA: TGTGCCGCCGGGACTAGCGGGGGTGGCACAGATACGCAGTATTTT. Its protein product is CAAGTSGGGTDTQYF.